This T cell receptor (beta chain) was sequenced during a study of T cell responses to AZD1222 COVID-19 vaccine. Findings of the study overall: Seropositive status at baseline applied to only five or six AZD1222 recipients.

This clone was detected only once. Its antigen is as yet unknown. CDR3 length equals 13 residues. V was trimmed by 4 bases and J by 7 bases, leaving 9 bases between them. Germline CDR1 SGHTS, CDR2 YDEGEE. Sequenced by immunoSEQ multiplex PCR; TCRdb stores in-frame clones only, minus some. The sample holds more than 60,000 clones, less than 90% seen once. This sample comprised peripheral blood, obtained on day 0 of AZD1222 vaccination. The chain couples TRBV5-8 to TRBJ1-6, with unresolved D. This sequence originates from an adult in good health. The CDR3 coding sequence is TGTGCCAGCAGCACTGCACAGAATTCACCCCTCCACTTT. The encoded protein is CASSTAQNSPLHF.